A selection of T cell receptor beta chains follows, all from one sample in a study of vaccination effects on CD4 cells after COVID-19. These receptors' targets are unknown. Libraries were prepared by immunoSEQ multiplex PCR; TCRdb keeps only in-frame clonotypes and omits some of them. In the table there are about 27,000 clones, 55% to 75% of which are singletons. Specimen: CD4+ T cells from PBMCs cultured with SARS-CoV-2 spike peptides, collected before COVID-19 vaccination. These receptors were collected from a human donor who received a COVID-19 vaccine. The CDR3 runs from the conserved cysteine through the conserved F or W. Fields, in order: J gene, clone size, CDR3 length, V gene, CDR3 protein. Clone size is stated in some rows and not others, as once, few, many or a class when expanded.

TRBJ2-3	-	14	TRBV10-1	CASSDGGTTDTQYF
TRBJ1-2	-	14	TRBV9	CASSVAVDSYGYTF
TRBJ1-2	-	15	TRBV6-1	CASSEGGTGVYGYTF
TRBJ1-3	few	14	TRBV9	CASSVGTVGNTIYF
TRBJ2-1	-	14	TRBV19	CASRRTSASNEQFF
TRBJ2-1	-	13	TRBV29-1	CSVSSGGYNEQFF
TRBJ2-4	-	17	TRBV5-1	CASSSYSPGLAKNIQYF
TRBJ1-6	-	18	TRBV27	CASSLSGTGDRVNSPLHF
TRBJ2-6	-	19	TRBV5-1	CASSLAGGQVRSGANVLTF
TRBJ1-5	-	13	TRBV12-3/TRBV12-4	CASRSTGYQPQHF
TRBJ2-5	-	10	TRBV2	CASSISKKYF
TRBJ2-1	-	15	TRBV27	CASSPDLGSYNEQFF
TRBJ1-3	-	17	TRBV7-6	CASSSFTQGAAGNTIYF
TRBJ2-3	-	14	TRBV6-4	CASSDSIGADTQYF
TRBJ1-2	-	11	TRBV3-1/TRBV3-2	CASSSVYGYTF
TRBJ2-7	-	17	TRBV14	CASSQVGAGSLDYEQYF
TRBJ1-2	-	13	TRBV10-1	CASRADEGSGYTF
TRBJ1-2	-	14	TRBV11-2	CASSGQGARYGYTF
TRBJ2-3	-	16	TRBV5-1	CASSSSTSGKADTQYF
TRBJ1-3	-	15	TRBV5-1	CASSLGTASGNTIYF
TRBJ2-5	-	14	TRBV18	CASSPAGAGETQYF
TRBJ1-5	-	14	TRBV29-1	CSVSGPYSNQPQHF
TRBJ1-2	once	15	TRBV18	CASSPPSAGFYGYTF
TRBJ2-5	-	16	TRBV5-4	CASSSRTGEVGETQYF
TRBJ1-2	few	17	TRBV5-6	CASSIPDVTGGRYGYTF
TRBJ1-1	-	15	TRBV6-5	CASRTGSGMNTEAFF
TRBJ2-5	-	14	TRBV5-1	CASSIGQGPETQYF
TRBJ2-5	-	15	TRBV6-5	CASSYSMGRGETQYF
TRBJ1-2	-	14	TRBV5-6	CASSLVGQTGGYTF
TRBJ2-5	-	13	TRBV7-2	CASSSPGQETQYF
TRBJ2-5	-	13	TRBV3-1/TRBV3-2	CASSPGLKETQYF
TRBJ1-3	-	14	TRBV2	CASSERGVGPTIYF
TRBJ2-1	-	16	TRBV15	CATSKQRGSAYNEQFF
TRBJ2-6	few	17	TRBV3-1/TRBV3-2	CASRRDSSFSGANVLTF
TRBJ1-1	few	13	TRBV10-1	CASRGPPNTEAFF
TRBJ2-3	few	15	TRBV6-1	CASSEGNRNTDTQYF
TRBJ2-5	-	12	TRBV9	CASSGRDSPQYF
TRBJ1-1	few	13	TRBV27	CASSLSGGNDAFF
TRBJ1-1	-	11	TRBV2	CARTKGPEAFF
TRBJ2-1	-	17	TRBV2	CASSPMQAGDLYNEQFF
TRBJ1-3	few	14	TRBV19	CASSRSGTGNTIYF
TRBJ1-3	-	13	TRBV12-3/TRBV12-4	CASSLTLGNTIYF
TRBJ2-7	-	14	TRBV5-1	CASSLESISYEQYF
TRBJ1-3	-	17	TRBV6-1	CASSERQGAGSGNTIYF
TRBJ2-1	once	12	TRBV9	CASSLEVNEQFF
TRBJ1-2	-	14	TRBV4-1	CASSHQGRIYGYTF
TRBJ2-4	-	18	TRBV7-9	CASSHGLEQPRSKNIQYF
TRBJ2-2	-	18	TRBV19	CASSVGTGNLANTGELFF
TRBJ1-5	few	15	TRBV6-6	CASSDQGESNQPQHF
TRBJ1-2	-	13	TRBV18	CASSHDGAYGYTF
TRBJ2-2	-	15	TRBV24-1	CATSDLQRGSGELFF
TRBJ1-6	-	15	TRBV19	CASSLPTGANSPLHF
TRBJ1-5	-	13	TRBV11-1	CASSPRANQPQHF
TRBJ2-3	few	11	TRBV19	CASTGTSGEKF
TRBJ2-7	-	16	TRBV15	CATSRDPGQGVYEQYF
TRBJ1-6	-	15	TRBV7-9	CASSLFTGLNSPLHF
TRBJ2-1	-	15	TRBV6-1	CASSEPRHSYNEQFF
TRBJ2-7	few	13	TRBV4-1	CASSRQGGYEQYF